The 15 T cell receptor beta chains presented below share a single source sample, sequenced in a study of CD8+CD57+ T cells in acquired aplastic anemia. TCR beta VDJ and CDR3 profiles were obtained from a genomic DNA template. MiXCR, run by TCRdb on the reads, gives a single entry per CDR3 protein. The sample yields some 82,000 distinct CDR3 sequences, approximately 45% seen once. The sequencing input was sorted CD4+, CD8+, or CD8+CD57+ T cells (not recorded which) from PBMCs. These TCRs come from a human donor in good health, serving as a control.

The CDR3 sequence: CASSSGWGVETQYF. DNA for the CDR3: TGTGCCAGCAGCTCTGGCTGGGGGGTAGAGACCCAGTACTTC. This chain connects TRBV5-4 to TRBJ2-5; the D gene is possibly TRBD2 (6 bases). The length of the CDR3 is 14 residues. V gave up 3 bases and J gave up 4 bases, with 13 bases separating them. Germline V gives CDR1 SGHNT, CDR2 YYREEE (reference sequence).

The CDR3: CSASLQTQYF. For the CDR3, the DNA is TGCAGTGCTAGTTTACAGACCCAGTACTTC. V is TRBV20-1 and J is TRBJ2-5; D gene unclear. Germline CDR1 reads DFQATT; CDR2 reads SNEGSKA (reference sequence). The CDR3 has 10 amino acids. V shed 3 bases and J shed 6 bases, with 5 bases lying between them.

At least ten counts were recorded for this clonotype. The V and J genes are TRBV11-2 and TRBJ1-1, with D unclear. Germline CDR1 is SGHAT and CDR2 is FQNNGV. The V end was cut by 1 base, the J end by 7 bases, with 7 bases between. The CDR3 runs to 12 residues. In nucleotides, the CDR3 is TGTGCCAGCAGCTTAGCCGGGGATGAAGCTTTCTTT. It yields the protein CASSLAGDEAFF.

There are many counts of this clonotype. CDR3 amino acids: CASSRGSNYGYTF. In DNA form, the CDR3 reads TGTGCCAGCAGTAGGGGATCTAACTATGGCTACACCTTC. V gene TRBV2 combines with J gene TRBJ1-2; the D gene is possibly TRBD1 (5 bases). Trimming took off 5 bases at V and 0 bases at J, with 7 bases between the two ends. The CDR3 totals 13 residues. Germline-derived CDR1 and CDR2 are SNHLY and FYNNEI.

This clonotype was seen at least ten times. This sequence joins TRBV7-8 and TRBJ2-7; TRBD2 aligns across 7 bases. The ends lost 1 base at V and 2 bases at J; junction bases unmatched: 8. The CDR3 totals 16 residues. Germline CDR1 SGHVS, CDR2 FQNEAQ. CDR3 in DNA: TGTGCCAGCAGCTTAGGGCAAACTAGCGCGGCCTACGAGCAGTACTTC. Amino acid sequence: CASSLGQTSAAYEQYF.

CDR3 sequence (DNA): TGTGCCAGCAGCGGAGGGGGGGCAGCCAACACCGGGGAGCTGTTTTTT. Protein product: CASSGGGAANTGELFF. The genes are TRBV11-2 and TRBJ2-2, with D possibly TRBD2 on 7 matching bases. CDR1 is SGHAT, CDR2 FQNNGV, per germline. Trimming shortened V by 5 bases and J by 2 bases, and 15 bases separated the two germline ends. CDR3 length equals 16 residues.

This clonotype was counted a few times. The chain joins TRBV2 to TRBJ1-6; 8 bases agree with TRBD1. The CDR3 runs 13 residues. V lost 6 bases, J lost 7 bases, and 2 bases stayed unmatched. The V gene's germline CDR1 is SNHLY and CDR2 FYNNEI. CDR3 residues: CASRPGGNSPLHF. CDR3 sequence (DNA): TGTGCCAGCAGGCCAGGGGGCAATTCACCCCTCCACTTT.

The rearrangement joins TRBV2 to TRBJ2-1, with D maybe TRBD1 (6 bases). V lost 3 bases and J 8 bases, leaving 17 bases between the germline ends. CDR1 is SNHLY and CDR2 is FYNNEI in the germline V gene. This CDR3 comprises 15 residues. The CDR3 nucleotides read TGTGCCAGCAGTGACCCTTTGGGCAGGGGCGATGAGCAGTTCTTC. This sequence encodes CASSDPLGRGDEQFF.

This sequence joins TRBV15 and TRBJ2-3; D possibly corresponds to TRBD2 (6 bases). V was pared by 0 bases and J by 0 bases, with 7 bases between. The germline V gene encodes CDR1 LNHNV and CDR2 YYDKDF (reference sequence). The CDR3 loop spans 15 amino acids. The CDR3 nucleotides read TGTGCCACCAGCAGAGATGGAGGGAGCACAGATACGCAGTATTTT. This encodes CATSRDGGSTDTQYF.

The V call is TRBV2, the J call TRBJ2-2, with a possible D match to TRBD1 (6 bases). Trimming took 4 bases from V and 4 from J, leaving 10 bases between them. Per the germline V gene, CDR1 is SNHLY and CDR2 is FYNNEI. CDR3 length equals 14 residues. The CDR3: CASSAWGLTGELFF. In DNA, the CDR3 is TGTGCCAGCAGTGCCTGGGGGCTCACCGGGGAGCTGTTTTTT.

This clonotype showed up just once. V and J are TRBV7-3 and TRBJ2-1; D is possibly TRBD2 (5 bases). This CDR3 region has 15 residues. Trimming removed 2 bases at V and 6 bases at J, with 14 bases between. CDR1 SGHTA and CDR2 FQGTGA come from the germline V gene. DNA for the CDR3: TGTGCCAGCAGCTTATTCTTGGAGAGGGTCAATGAGCAGTTCTTC. Protein sequence: CASSLFLERVNEQFF.

This clonotype was seen a handful of times. The chain recombines TRBV5-8 with TRBJ2-5, with D uncertain. CDR3 size: 14 residues. V was cut by 2 bases and J by 0 bases, with 8 bases left in between. CDR1 SGHTS and CDR2 YDEGEE come from the germline V gene. This CDR3 is CASSLGQNQETQYF. The DNA of the CDR3 is TGTGCCAGCAGCTTAGGTCAGAACCAAGAGACCCAGTACTTC.

The rearrangement joins TRBV15 to TRBJ1-1, with D unresolved. There are 15 residues in the CDR3. Between the trimmed V and J ends, which lost 4 bases and 3 bases, there was a span of 15 bases. CDR1 is LNHNV, CDR2 YYDKDF, per germline (reference sequence). The CDR3 DNA sequence: TGTGCCACCAGCATTTGGCTCGGAACGGACACTGAAGCTTTCTTT. It is translated as CATSIWLGTDTEAFF.

The chain combines TRBV10-3 with TRBJ2-7, with D possibly matching TRBD1 (6 bases). From germline, CDR1 is ENHRY and CDR2 SYGVKD. The CDR3 spans 12 residues. Trimming left V 8 bases short and J 3 bases short, with 11 bases between. The CDR3 sequence is CAIGDTGYEQYF. In nucleotides, the CDR3 is TGTGCCATCGGGGACACCGGCTACGAGCAGTACTTC.

To note about this clonotype: A much larger clone differs by one base, so this may be a read error. The rearrangement uses TRBV9 and TRBJ1-3; tentative D call: TRBD1 (5 bases). Trimming shortened V by 3 bases and J by 4 bases, and 14 bases separated the two germline ends. CDR1 SGDLS and CDR2 YYNGEE come from the germline V gene. This CDR3 is 15 amino acids long. In DNA form, the CDR3 reads TGTGCCAGCAGCGCCACCGGGGCCGGCGGAAACACCATATATTTT. Amino acids: CASSATGAGGNTIYF.